This TCR beta chain is drawn from a study of identical twins. The study's findings and limits: A lower insertion count was a feature of abundant cord blood beta clonotypes, with no such feature in memory repertoires.

TCRdb redid the calling of the 5' RACE reads with MiXCR, one entry per CDR3 protein. The table has approximately 410,000 distinct CDR3 sequences, roughly 18% seen once. This clonotype has just one count. Its cognate antigen is unknown. The sequenced sample consisted of naive T cells sorted from blood. This receptor was taken from a man aged 45-60 years in good health.

The CDR3 here is CASSYPPGLADTQYF. The CDR3 DNA reads TGTGCCAGCAGCTATCCCCCGGGACTGGCAGATACGCAGTATTTT. The chain couples TRBV7-2 to TRBJ2-3; perhaps TRBD2 as D (6 bases). The CDR3 has 15 residues. The germline V gene encodes CDR1 SGHTA and CDR2 FQGNSA. Trimming shortened V by 4 bases and J by 4 bases, and 15 bases separated the two germline ends. Full variable domain (outside the CDR3, taken from reference TRBV7-2 and TRBJ2-3): GAGVSQSPSNKVTEKGKDVELRCDPISGHTALYWYRQSLGQGLEFLIYFQGNSAPDKSGLPSDRFSAERTGGSVSTLTIQRTQQEDSAVYLCASSYPPGLADTQYFGPGTRLTVL.